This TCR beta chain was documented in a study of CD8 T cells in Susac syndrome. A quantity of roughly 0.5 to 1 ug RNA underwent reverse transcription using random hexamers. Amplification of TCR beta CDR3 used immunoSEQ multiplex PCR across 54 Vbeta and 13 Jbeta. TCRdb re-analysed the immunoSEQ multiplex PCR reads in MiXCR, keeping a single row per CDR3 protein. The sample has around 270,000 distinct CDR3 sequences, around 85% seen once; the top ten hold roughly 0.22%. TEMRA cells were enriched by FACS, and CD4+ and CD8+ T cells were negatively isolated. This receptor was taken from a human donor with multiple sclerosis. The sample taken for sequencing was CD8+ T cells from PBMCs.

For the CDR3, the DNA is TGTGCCAGCAGTGATTCTACGCAGACCCCCTGGCAGTTCTTC. This codes for CASSDSTQTPWQFF. This chain uses TRBV6-5 with TRBJ2-1; D not certain. The CDR3 has 14 amino acids. Germline lookup yields CDR1 MNHEY and CDR2 SVGAGI. Trimming shortened V by 5 bases and J by 12 bases, and 20 bases separated the two germline ends.